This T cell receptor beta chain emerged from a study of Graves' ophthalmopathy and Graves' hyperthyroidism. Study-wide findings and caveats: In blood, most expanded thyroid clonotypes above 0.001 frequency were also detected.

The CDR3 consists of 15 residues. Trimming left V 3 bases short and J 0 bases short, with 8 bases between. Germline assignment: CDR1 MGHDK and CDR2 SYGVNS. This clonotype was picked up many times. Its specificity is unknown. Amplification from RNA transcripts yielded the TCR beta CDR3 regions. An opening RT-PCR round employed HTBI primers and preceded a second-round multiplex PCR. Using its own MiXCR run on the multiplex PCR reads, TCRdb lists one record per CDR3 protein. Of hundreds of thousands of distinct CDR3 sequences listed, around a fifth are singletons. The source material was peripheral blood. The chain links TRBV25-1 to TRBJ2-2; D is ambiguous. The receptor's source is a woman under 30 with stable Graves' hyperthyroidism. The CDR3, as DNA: TGTGCCAGCAGTGACCCCTTGGCGAACACCGGGGAGCTGTTTTTT. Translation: CASSDPLANTGELFF.